These 7 T cell receptor beta chains were all obtained from the same sample, sequenced in a study of beta chain features in type 1 diabetes. Sequenced material consisted of expressed TCRB transcripts (all of the isolated RNA was reverse transcribed). Produced via immunoSEQ multiplex PCR; TCRdb's table is partial and in-frame only. Of 450,000 or so clones listed, about 10% were seen once; the top ten hold more than 0.045%. The source material was naive CD4+ T cells from blood. These receptors came from a woman younger than 30 in good health.

Comment on this clone: One end of the junction does not line up with germline, which may come from a read error. The chain carries TRBV7-2 and TRBJ2-1, with 9 bases fitting TRBD1. This CDR3 is 13 amino acids long. Germline V gene data show CDR1 as SGHTA and CDR2 as FQGNSA. The chain's CDR3 is CASSHRDRVASLF. CDR3 in DNA: TGTGCCAGCAGCCACCGGGACAGGGTGGCATCACTCTTC. The full variable domain, rest sourced from reference TRBV7-2 and TRBJ2-1, is GAGVSQSPSNKVTEKGKDVELRCDPISGHTALYWYRQSLGQGLEFLIYFQGNSAPDKSGLPSDRFSAERTGGSVSTLTIQRTQQEDSAVYLCASSHRDRVASLFGPGTRLTVL.

This clone was seen a handful of times. The gene calls are TRBV5-4 and TRBJ2-3; perhaps TRBD2 as D (6 bases). V was cut by 4 bases and J by 1 base, with 16 bases left in between. The CDR3 sequence is 16 residues long. Germline CDR1 reads SGHNT; CDR2 reads YYREEE (reference sequence). CDR3 coding DNA: TGTGCCAGCAGCCTAAGTGGTAGCGGAGGCACAGATACGCAGTATTTT. Amino acid sequence: CASSLSGSGGTDTQYF.

This chain links TRBV11-2 with TRBJ2-3; 8 bases map to TRBD2. The CDR3 length is 15 residues. CDR1 is SGHAT, CDR2 FQNNGV, per germline. The V segment lost 4 bases and the J segment 2 bases; nucleotides outside the gene matches: 5. The CDR3 DNA reads as TGTGCCAGCAGCTCTAGCGGGTGGAACACAGATACGCAGTATTTT. As protein: CASSSSGWNTDTQYF.

This chain joins TRBV5-1 and TRBJ2-3; no clear D gene. V dropped 2 bases and J dropped 3 bases, with 13 bases sitting between them. The CDR3 runs to 15 residues. CDR1 is SGHRS, CDR2 YFSETQ, per germline. Written as DNA, the CDR3 is TGCGCCAGCAGCTTTGTTTCCAGCCCAACAGATACGCAGTATTTT. It translates to CASSFVSSPTDTQYF.

This clone was found many times. The genes are TRBV29-1 and TRBJ1-1, with D possibly TRBD1 on 6 matching bases. Trimming shortened V by 7 bases and J by 10 bases, and 22 bases separated the two germline ends. Germline values: CDR1 SQVTM, CDR2 ANQGSEA. The CDR3 runs 13 residues. CDR3 sequence: CSASPGTQGRAFF. CDR3 nucleotides: TGCAGCGCCTCGCCGGGGACCCAGGGGAGAGCTTTCTTT.

This clone showed up just a few times. The rearrangement links TRBV7-9 to TRBJ2-2, with D maybe TRBD2 (6 bases). The CDR3 loop spans 15 amino acids. Germline V lookup: CDR1 SEHNR, CDR2 FQNEAQ (reference sequence). Trimming took 5 bases from V and 2 from J, leaving 12 bases between them. The CDR3 reads CASSPLGGNTGELFF. The DNA for the CDR3 is TGTGCCAGCAGCCCCCTGGGGGGAAACACCGGGGAGCTGTTTTTT.

The chain uses TRBV18 and TRBJ2-5; no clear D. This CDR3 has 15 amino acids. CDR1 is KGHSH and CDR2 is LQKENI in the germline V gene. Trimming removed 3 bases from V and 0 bases from J, with 11 bases in between. The CDR3 reads CASSPASTNQETQYF. The CDR3 DNA is TGTGCCAGCTCACCCGCCAGCACGAACCAAGAGACCCAGTACTTC.